One and the same sample provided the 5 T cell receptor beta chains below, sequenced in a study of radiotherapy plus CTLA-4 blockade in lung cancer. TCRdb's copy holds only in-frame clones and misses some; the assay was immunoSEQ multiplex PCR. The sample shows 45,000 to 60,000 clones, more than 75% of them seen only once. Specimen: peripheral blood, collected from a patient treated with radiotherapy plus ipilimumab. These receptors came from a human donor with non-small cell lung cancer who had stable disease on radiotherapy plus ipilimumab.

This clone was seen a handful of times. The rearrangement uses TRBV7-9 and TRBJ2-1; no firm D call. Trimming shortened V by 7 bases and J by 8 bases, and 15 bases separated the two germline ends. Looked up from germline, CDR1 is SEHNR and CDR2 is FQNEAQ (reference sequence). This CDR3 spans 13 amino acids. This CDR3 reads CASISSLRHEQFF. In DNA, the CDR3 is TGTGCCAGCATTTCCAGTCTCCGTCATGAGCAGTTCTTC.

This chain uses TRBV30 with TRBJ2-1, with 12 bases lining up with TRBD2. CDR3 length: 15 amino acids. Germline V lookup: CDR1 GTSNPN, CDR2 SVGIG (reference sequence). After removal of 1 base from V and 6 bases from J, the junction contained 4 bases not matched to a gene. The CDR3 is CAWSGGTSGFNEQFF. The CDR3 DNA is TGTGCCTGGAGTGGGGGGACTAGCGGGTTCAATGAGCAGTTCTTC.

The chain employs TRBV4-1 and TRBJ1-5, with a tentative D call TRBD1 (6 bases). Trimming shortened V by 0 bases and J by 3 bases, and 18 bases separated the two germline ends. Germline CDR1 is MGHRA and CDR2 is YSYEKL. This CDR3 contains 18 residues. DNA of the CDR3: TGCGCCAGCAGCCAAGACACTGGACAGCGAAAAATCAATCAGCCCCAGCATTTT. Amino acids: CASSQDTGQRKINQPQHF.

The chain is built from TRBV4-3 and TRBJ2-3, with 16 bases that match TRBD2. The CDR3 is 17 amino acids. V lost 4 bases and J lost 6; bases outside the gene matches: 7. Germline CDR1 reads LGHNA; CDR2 reads YSLEER. This CDR3 is CASSRGLAGGFQDTQYF. The CDR3 DNA reads TGCGCCAGCAGCCGGGGACTAGCGGGAGGGTTTCAGGATACGCAGTATTTT.

The chain links TRBV7-8 to TRBJ2-4; a weak D match, TRBD1 (6 bases). Per germline, CDR1 SGHVS and CDR2 FQNEAQ. Trimming removed 4 bases at V and 0 bases at J, with 19 bases between. The CDR3 extends over 18 amino acids. The CDR3 coding sequence is TGTGCCAGCAGCTCCCCTCCGGGACACATTCTAGCCAAAAACATTCAGTACTTC. This codes for CASSSPPGHILAKNIQYF.